Here is one T cell receptor beta chain with its context. Antigen specificity is unknown. Trimming removed 5 bases from V and 3 bases from J, with 11 bases in between. Per the germline V gene, CDR1 is SGHTA and CDR2 is FQGNSA. This CDR3 has 13 amino acids. Measured with immunoSEQ multiplex PCR; TCRdb has only the in-frame clones, and not every one. The table lists tens of thousands of clones, around 92% of them singletons, with approximately 6.8% in the top ten. The data are from a study of T cells in tuberculosis. Study information: A South African cohort included IGRA-negative adolescents, latently infected IGRA-positive adolescents and adults with active tuberculosis. Study conclusions and caveats: GMM-specific TCRs were nearer to active tuberculosis alpha repertoires, suggesting expansion.

Specified time point: new active TB diagnosis, blood taken before or within 7 days of starting treatment. Sequenced material: PBMCs, taken at tuberculosis diagnosis. The clonotype comes from an adult with tuberculosis. The rearrangement uses TRBV7-2 and TRBJ2-7; a weak D match, TRBD1 (6 bases). The CDR3 DNA sequence: TGTGCCAGCAGCCCATCGGACAGCTACGAGCAGTACTTC. It codes for CASSPSDSYEQYF.